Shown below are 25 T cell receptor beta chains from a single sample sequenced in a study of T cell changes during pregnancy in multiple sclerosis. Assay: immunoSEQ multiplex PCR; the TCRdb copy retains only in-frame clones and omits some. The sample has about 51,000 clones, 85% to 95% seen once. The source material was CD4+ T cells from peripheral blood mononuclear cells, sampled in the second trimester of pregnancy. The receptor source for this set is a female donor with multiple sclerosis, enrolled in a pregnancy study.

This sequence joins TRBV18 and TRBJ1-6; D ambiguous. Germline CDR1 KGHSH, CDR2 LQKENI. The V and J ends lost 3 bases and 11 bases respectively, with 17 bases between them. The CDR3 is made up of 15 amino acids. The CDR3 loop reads CASSPLRVAGAPLHF. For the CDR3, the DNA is TGTGCCAGCTCACCTTTGAGGGTAGCTGGGGCACCCCTCCACTTT.

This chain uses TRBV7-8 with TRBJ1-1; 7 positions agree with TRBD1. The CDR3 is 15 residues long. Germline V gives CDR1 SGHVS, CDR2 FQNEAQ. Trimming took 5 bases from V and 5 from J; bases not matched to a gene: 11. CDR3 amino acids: CASSLEQGIGTEAFF. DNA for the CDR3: TGTGCCAGCAGCCTTGAACAGGGGATAGGGACTGAAGCTTTCTTT.

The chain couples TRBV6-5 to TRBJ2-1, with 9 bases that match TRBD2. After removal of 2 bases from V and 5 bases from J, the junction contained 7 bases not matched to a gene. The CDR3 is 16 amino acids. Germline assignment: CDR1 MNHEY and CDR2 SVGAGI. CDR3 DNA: TGTGCCAGCAGTTACCCCCCAGCGGGGGGTCACAATGAGCAGTTCTTC. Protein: CASSYPPAGGHNEQFF.

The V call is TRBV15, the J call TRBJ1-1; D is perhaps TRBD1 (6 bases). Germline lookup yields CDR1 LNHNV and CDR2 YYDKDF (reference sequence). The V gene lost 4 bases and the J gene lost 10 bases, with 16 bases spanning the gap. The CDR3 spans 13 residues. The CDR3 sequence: CATSKMIKGGAFF. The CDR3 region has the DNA TGTGCCACCAGCAAGATGATTAAAGGGGGAGCTTTCTTT.

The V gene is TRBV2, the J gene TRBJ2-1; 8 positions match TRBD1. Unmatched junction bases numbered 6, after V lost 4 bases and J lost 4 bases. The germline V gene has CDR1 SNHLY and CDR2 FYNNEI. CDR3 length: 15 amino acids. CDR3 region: CASSAGQGAYNEQFF. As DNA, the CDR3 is TGTGCCAGCAGTGCAGGGCAGGGGGCGTACAATGAGCAGTTCTTC.

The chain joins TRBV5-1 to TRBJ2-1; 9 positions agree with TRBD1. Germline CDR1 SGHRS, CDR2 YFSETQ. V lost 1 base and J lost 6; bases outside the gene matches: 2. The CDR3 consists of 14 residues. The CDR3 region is CASSLLQGANEQFF. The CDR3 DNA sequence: TGCGCCAGCAGCTTGTTACAGGGGGCCAATGAGCAGTTCTTC.

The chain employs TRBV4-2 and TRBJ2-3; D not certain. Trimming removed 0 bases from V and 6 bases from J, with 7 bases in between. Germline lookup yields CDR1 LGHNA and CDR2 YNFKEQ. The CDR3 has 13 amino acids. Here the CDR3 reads CASSQEGRDTQYF. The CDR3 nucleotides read TGTGCCAGCAGCCAAGAGGGCAGGGATACGCAGTATTTT.

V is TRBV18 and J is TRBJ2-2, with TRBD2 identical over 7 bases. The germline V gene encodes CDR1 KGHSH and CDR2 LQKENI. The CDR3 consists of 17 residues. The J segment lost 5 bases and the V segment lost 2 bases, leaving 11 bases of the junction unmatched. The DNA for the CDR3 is TGTGCCAGCTCACCAATCTCCGCCCTAGCGGTAACCGGGGAGCTGTTTTTT. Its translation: CASSPISALAVTGELFF.

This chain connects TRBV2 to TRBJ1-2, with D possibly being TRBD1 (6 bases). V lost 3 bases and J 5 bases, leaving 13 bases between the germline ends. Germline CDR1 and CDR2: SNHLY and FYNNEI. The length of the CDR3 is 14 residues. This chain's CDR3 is CASSDLGADYGYTF. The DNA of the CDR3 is TGTGCCAGCAGTGATCTGGGGGCGGATTATGGCTACACCTTC.

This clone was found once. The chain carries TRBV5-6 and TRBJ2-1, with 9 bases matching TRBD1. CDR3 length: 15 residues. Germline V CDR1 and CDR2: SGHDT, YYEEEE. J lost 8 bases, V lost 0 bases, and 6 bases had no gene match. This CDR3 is CASSLEGQGFDEQFF. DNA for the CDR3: TGTGCCAGCAGCTTGGAGGGACAGGGTTTTGATGAGCAGTTCTTC. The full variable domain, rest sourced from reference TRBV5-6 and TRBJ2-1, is DAGVTQSPTHLIKTRGQQVTLRCSPKSGHDTVSWYQQALGQGPQFIFQYYEEEERQRGNFPDRFSGHQFPNYSSELNVNALLLGDSALYLCASSLEGQGFDEQFFGPGTRLTVL.

The CDR3 DNA sequence: TGTGCCTGGAAGGTGGAGCGGACAGATACGCAGTATTTT. This translates into CAWKVERTDTQYF. This chain connects TRBV30 to TRBJ2-3; D is possibly TRBD2 (5 bases). V lost 4 bases and J 3 bases, leaving 11 bases between the germline ends. This CDR3 has 13 amino acids. In germline, CDR1 is GTSNPN, CDR2 SVGIG (reference sequence).

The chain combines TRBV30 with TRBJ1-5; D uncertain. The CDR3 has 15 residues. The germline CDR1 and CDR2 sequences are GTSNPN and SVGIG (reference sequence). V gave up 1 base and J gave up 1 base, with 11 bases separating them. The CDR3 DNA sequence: TGTGCCTGGAGTGGCGGCGGGTGGAGCAATCAGCCCCAGCATTTT. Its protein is CAWSGGGWSNQPQHF. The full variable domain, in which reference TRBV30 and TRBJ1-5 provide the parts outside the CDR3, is SQTIHQWPATLVQPVGSPLSLECTVEGTSNPNLYWYRQAAGRGLQLLFYSVGIGQISSEVPQNLSASRPQDRQFILSSKKLLLSDSGFYLCAWSGGGWSNQPQHFGDGTRLSIL.

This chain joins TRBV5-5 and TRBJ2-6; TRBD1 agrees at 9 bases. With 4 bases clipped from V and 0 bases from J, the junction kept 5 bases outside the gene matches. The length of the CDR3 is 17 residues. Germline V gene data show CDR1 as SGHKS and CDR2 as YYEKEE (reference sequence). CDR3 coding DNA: TGTGCCAGCAGCCCGGGACAGGGAGGCTCTGGGGCCAACGTCCTGACTTTC. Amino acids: CASSPGQGGSGANVLTF. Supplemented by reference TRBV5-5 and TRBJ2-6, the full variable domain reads DAGVTQSPTHLIKTRGQQVTLRCSPISGHKSVSWYQQVLGQGPQFIFQYYEKEERGRGNFPDRFSARQFPNYSSELNVNALLLGDSALYLCASSPGQGGSGANVLTFGAGSRLTVL.

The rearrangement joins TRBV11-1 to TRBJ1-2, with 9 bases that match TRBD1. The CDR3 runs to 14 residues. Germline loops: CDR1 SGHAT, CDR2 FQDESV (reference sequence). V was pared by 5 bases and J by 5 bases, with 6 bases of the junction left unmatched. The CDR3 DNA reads TGTGCCAGCAGCCTGAGACAGGGGGTATATGGCTACACCTTC. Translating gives CASSLRQGVYGYTF.

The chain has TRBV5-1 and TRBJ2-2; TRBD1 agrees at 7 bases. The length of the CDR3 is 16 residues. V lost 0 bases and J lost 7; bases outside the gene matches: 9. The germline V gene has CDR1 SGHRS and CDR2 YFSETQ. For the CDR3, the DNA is TGCGCCAGCAGCTTGGTCCCGGGGCAGGGGGACGGGGAGCTGTTTTTT. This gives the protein CASSLVPGQGDGELFF.

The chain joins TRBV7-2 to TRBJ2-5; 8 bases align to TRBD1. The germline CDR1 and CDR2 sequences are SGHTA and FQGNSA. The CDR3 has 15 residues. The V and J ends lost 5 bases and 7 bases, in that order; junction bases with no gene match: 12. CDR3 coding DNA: TGTGCCAGCAGCCAAACTGGACAGGGAGCAGGGACCCAGTACTTC. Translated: CASSQTGQGAGTQYF.

The CDR3, as DNA: TGTGCCAGCACTGCCGGGAGGGGCACCGGGGAGCTGTTTTTT. Its protein is CASTAGRGTGELFF. The chain couples TRBV2 to TRBJ2-2; 8 nucleotides match TRBD2. Germline trimming cut 7 bases from V and 4 bases from J; bases unmatched to any gene: 5. CDR1 SNHLY and CDR2 FYNNEI come from the germline V gene. This CDR3 is built from 14 residues.

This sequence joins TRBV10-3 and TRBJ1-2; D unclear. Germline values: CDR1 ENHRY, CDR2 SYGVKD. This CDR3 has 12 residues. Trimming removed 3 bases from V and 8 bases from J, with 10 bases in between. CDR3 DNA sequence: TGTGCCATCAGTGAACTAGGTGCGGGCTACACCTTC. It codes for CAISELGAGYTF.

CDR3 amino acids: CASSSGTGISPLHF. The CDR3 DNA sequence: TGTGCCAGCAGCTCAGGGACAGGGATTTCACCCCTCCACTTT. This chain links TRBV11-2 with TRBJ1-6, with 9 bases aligning to TRBD1. Germline V gene lookup returns CDR1 SGHAT and CDR2 FQNNGV. J gave up 9 bases and V 4 bases, and 4 bases lay outside the gene matches. CDR3 length: 14 amino acids.

CDR3 bases: TGCGCCAGCAGCTTGGGCGGCGATATTAATGAAAAACTGTTTTTT. It specifies CASSLGGDINEKLFF. The chain carries TRBV5-1 and TRBJ1-4; the D is unclear. The CDR3 runs to 15 residues. Germline values: CDR1 SGHRS, CDR2 YFSETQ. Trimming removed 0 bases at V and 4 bases at J, with 10 bases between.

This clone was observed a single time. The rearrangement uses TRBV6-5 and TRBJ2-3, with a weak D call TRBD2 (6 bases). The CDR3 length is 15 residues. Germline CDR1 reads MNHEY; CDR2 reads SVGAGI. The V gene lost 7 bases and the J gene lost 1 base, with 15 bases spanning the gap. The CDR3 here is CASTSPRGGTDTQYF. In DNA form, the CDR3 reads TGTGCCAGCACTTCTCCGCGGGGCGGCACAGATACGCAGTATTTT.

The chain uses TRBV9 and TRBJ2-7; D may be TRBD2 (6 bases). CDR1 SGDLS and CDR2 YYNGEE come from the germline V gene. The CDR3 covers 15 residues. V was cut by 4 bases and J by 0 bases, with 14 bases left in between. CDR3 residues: CASSSGDRSSYEQYF. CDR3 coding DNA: TGTGCCAGCAGCTCGGGGGACCGAAGCTCCTACGAGCAGTACTTC.

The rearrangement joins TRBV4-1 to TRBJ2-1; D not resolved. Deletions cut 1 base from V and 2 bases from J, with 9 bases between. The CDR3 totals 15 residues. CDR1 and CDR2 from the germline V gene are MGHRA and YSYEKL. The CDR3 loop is CASSQGWRAYNEQFF. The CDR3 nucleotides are TGCGCCAGCAGCCAAGGTTGGAGAGCCTACAATGAGCAGTTCTTC.

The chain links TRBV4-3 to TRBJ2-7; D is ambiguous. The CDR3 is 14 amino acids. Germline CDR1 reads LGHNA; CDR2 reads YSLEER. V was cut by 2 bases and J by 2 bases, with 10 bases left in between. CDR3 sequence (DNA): TGCGCCAGCAGCCAATTCAGAAATACCTACGAGCAGTACTTC. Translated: CASSQFRNTYEQYF.

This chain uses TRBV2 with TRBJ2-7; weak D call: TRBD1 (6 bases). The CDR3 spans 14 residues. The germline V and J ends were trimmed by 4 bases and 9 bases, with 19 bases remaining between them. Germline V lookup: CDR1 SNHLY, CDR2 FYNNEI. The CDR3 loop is CASSVLGPIGGQYF. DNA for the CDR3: TGTGCCAGCAGTGTGTTAGGCCCAATAGGGGGGCAGTACTTC.